This T cell receptor beta chain was sequenced during a study of T cell changes during pregnancy in multiple sclerosis. Sequencing was performed with immunoSEQ multiplex PCR; in TCRdb, only in-frame clones are kept and a portion is missing. Of 79,000 or so clones detected, 88% appear once; the ten largest clones hold less than 4%. V lost 1 base, J lost 5 bases, and 12 bases lay in between. Germline V CDR1 and CDR2: LGHNA, YSLEER. This CDR3 has 15 amino acids. The source of this sequence is a female donor with multiple sclerosis, enrolled in a pregnancy study. The rearrangement joins TRBV4-3 to TRBJ1-5; a possible D gene is TRBD1 (5 bases). The specimen was peripheral blood, collected before pregnancy. The CDR3 DNA reads TGCGCCAGCAGCCAAGTTAGGTCAGGGTATCAGCCCCAGCATTTT. This codes for CASSQVRSGYQPQHF.